The clone carrying this T cell receptor (beta chain) occurred once. V was trimmed by 5 bases and J by 2 bases, leaving 11 bases between them. The CDR3 consists of 14 residues. Germline assignment: CDR1 KGHSH and CDR2 LQKENI. Assay: immunoSEQ multiplex PCR; the TCRdb copy retains only in-frame clones and omits some. This table has nearly 50,000 clones, 80% to 90% appearing once. These data originate in a study of PD-L1 blockade in urothelial cancer. Time point given: peripheral blood 6 weeks after treatment start. This chain connects TRBV18 to TRBJ2-3; weak D call: TRBD1 (5 bases). This clonotype was sampled from a man aged 65 to 79 with urothelial cancer. The sequencing used PBMCs, collected around atezolizumab (anti-PD-L1) treatment. This CDR3 is CASSDRTNTDTQYF. CDR3 in DNA: TGTGCCAGCTCAGACAGAACCAACACAGATACGCAGTATTTT.